These 25 T cell receptor beta chains were sequenced from one sample in a study of stem cell transplantation in POMP-related autoinflammatory disease. Assay used: immunoSEQ multiplex PCR; TCRdb lists only in-frame clones, some missing. Altogether roughly 68,000 clones are present, approximately 90% being singletons, with the ten largest covering 0.66%. The specimen comprised CD4+ T cells from PBMCs, sampled after stem cell transplantation. The origin of the receptors is a human patient with POMP-related autoinflammation and immune dysregulation (PRAID). Some T cells may be supplied by the graft donor.

The chain is built from TRBV5-1 and TRBJ1-1; D is possibly TRBD1 (5 bases). With 1 base removed from V and 0 bases from J, the gap between germline ends came to 10 bases. CDR1 is SGHRS, CDR2 YFSETQ, per germline. CDR3 length: 15 residues. The CDR3 reads CASSLNTGLNTEAFF. The CDR3 DNA is TGCGCCAGCAGCTTGAATACAGGCCTGAACACTGAAGCTTTCTTT.

The chain has TRBV4-1 and TRBJ2-1; possible D gene TRBD2, 5 bases. Trimming pared 0 bases from V and 0 bases from J, leaving 9 bases between. CDR3 length: 16 residues. Germline CDR1 MGHRA, CDR2 YSYEKL. DNA for the CDR3: TGCGCCAGCAGCCAAGAAATCGGGATCTCCTACAATGAGCAGTTCTTC. Translating gives CASSQEIGISYNEQFF.

In its sample, this clone was seen once. The chain carries TRBV19 and TRBJ1-2; 9 bases map to TRBD1. Trimming removed 5 bases from V and 4 bases from J; junction bases left unmatched: 8. Germline V gene lookup returns CDR1 LNHDA and CDR2 SQIVND (reference sequence). The CDR3 spans 15 residues. CDR3 region: CASSGPRDRAYGYTF. The CDR3 DNA is TGTGCCAGTAGTGGTCCCCGGGACAGGGCCTATGGCTACACCTTC.

The chain couples TRBV5-8 to TRBJ2-5, with D possibly being TRBD1 (6 bases). Looked up from germline, CDR1 is SGHTS and CDR2 is YDEGEE. V lost 5 bases, J lost 5 bases, and 16 bases lay in between. The CDR3 is 14 amino acids. DNA of the CDR3: TGTGCCAGCAGTCGGACCTTCCAGGGGGAGACCCAGTACTTC. It codes for CASSRTFQGETQYF.

In nucleotides, the CDR3 is TGTGCCAGCAGTCATAAACGGACTCTTCGGGGGCAAAAGATGAACACTGAAGCTTTCTTT. This gives the protein CASSHKRTLRGQKMNTEAFF. J is TRBJ1-1 and V is TRBV28; a weak D match, TRBD1 (6 bases). CDR1 and CDR2 from the germline V gene are MDHEN and SYDVKM. The CDR3 has 20 residues. Trimming stripped 5 bases from V and 0 bases from J, with 28 bases between.

V and J are TRBV28 and TRBJ2-1, with D perhaps being TRBD1 or TRBD2 (5 bases each). The CDR3 is made up of 13 amino acids. The ends were cut back, 4 bases at V and 5 bases at J, with 9 bases in the middle. Germline CDR1 MDHEN, CDR2 SYDVKM. The CDR3 nucleotides are TGTGCCAGCAGTTGGGACCAAAACAATGAGCAGTTCTTC. This codes for CASSWDQNNEQFF.

This clone was recorded only once. This chain uses TRBV12-5 with TRBJ2-7, with D uncertain. The CDR3 has 19 amino acids. Trimming cost V 0 bases and J 3 bases, with 24 bases left between them. Per germline, CDR1 LGHNT and CDR2 FRNRAP. CDR3 sequence (DNA): TGTGCTAGTGGTTTGGTAGGTCCGGACCTTCCGCCACCAGGCTACGAGCAGTACTTC. Translation: CASGLVGPDLPPPGYEQYF.

The V and J genes are TRBV5-1 and TRBJ2-5; 12 bases agree with TRBD1. V trimming: 4 bases; J trimming: 4 bases; junction bases outside the gene matches: 5. The CDR3 loop spans 15 amino acids. CDR1 is SGHRS, CDR2 YFSETQ, per germline. CDR3 bases: TGCGCCAGCAGCCCGGGACAGGGGGCTGGAGAGACCCAGTACTTC. Its protein product is CASSPGQGAGETQYF.

V gene TRBV4-1 combines with J gene TRBJ2-5; 9 bases match TRBD1. The V segment lost 3 bases and the J segment 4 bases; nucleotides outside the gene matches: 3. This CDR3 spans 14 amino acids. Germline V gene sequence: CDR1 MGHRA, CDR2 YSYEKL. The DNA for the CDR3 is TGCGCCAGCAGCCAGCAACAGGGGGCAGAGACCCAGTACTTC. Residues: CASSQQQGAETQYF.

This chain uses TRBV27 with TRBJ2-3; maybe TRBD2 (5 bases). The germline CDR1 and CDR2 sequences are MNHEY and SMNVEV (reference sequence). The CDR3 covers 16 residues. V was trimmed by 5 bases and J by 3 bases, leaving 18 bases between them. The chain's CDR3 is CASSATSTSGTDTQYF. The CDR3 DNA reads as TGTGCCAGCAGTGCGACATCTACTTCGGGGACAGATACGCAGTATTTT.

This rearrangement joins TRBV11-2 to TRBJ1-2, with 8 bases aligning to TRBD1. The CDR3 extends over 15 amino acids. V lost 0 bases to trimming and J lost 7 bases; unmatched junction nucleotides: 7. CDR1 and CDR2 from the germline V gene are SGHAT and FQNNGV. CDR3 region: CASSLEPGGGAGYTF. CDR3 coding DNA: TGTGCCAGCAGCTTAGAACCAGGGGGCGGGGCTGGCTACACCTTC.

This chain links TRBV7-8 with TRBJ1-6, with D possibly TRBD1 on 6 matching bases. V was clipped by 5 bases and J by 9 bases, with 17 bases between them. Per germline, CDR1 SGHVS and CDR2 FQNEAQ. The CDR3 covers 15 residues. CDR3 coding DNA: TGTGCCAGCAGCCCCCGGGGGGCGGGGGGTTCACCCCTCCACTTT. It translates to CASSPRGAGGSPLHF.

The V and J genes are TRBV6-5 and TRBJ1-2, with a weak D call TRBD1 (6 bases). V shed 5 bases and J shed 5 bases, with 12 bases lying between them. Germline V gene lookup returns CDR1 MNHEY and CDR2 SVGAGI. CDR3 size: 13 residues. The chain's CDR3 is CASSRPQGYGYTF. The CDR3 DNA follows: TGTGCCAGCAGTCGCCCCCAGGGGTATGGCTACACCTTC.

This clone came up once. The rearrangement links TRBV5-5 to TRBJ1-5; weak D call: TRBD1 (6 bases). Germline-derived CDR1 and CDR2 are SGHKS and YYEKEE (reference sequence). Trimming took off 1 base at V and 6 bases at J, with 29 bases between the two ends. The length of the CDR3 is 20 residues. The CDR3 region has the DNA TGTGCCAGCAGCTTGACAGGGTTCACCATCCTTTCTAATAGAGGTCAGCCCCAGCATTTT. This gives the protein CASSLTGFTILSNRGQPQHF.

This rearrangement joins TRBV30 to TRBJ2-1; 12 bases map to TRBD2. V trimming: 2 bases; J trimming: 4 bases; junction bases outside the gene matches: 3. The CDR3 has 15 residues. The germline gives CDR1 GTSNPN, CDR2 SVGIG (reference sequence). The CDR3 sequence is CAWSIGLAGYNEQFF. CDR3 sequence (DNA): TGTGCCTGGAGTATTGGACTAGCGGGATACAATGAGCAGTTCTTC.

The chain carries TRBV28 and TRBJ2-1; the match to TRBD2 covers 13 bases. Germline CDR1 MDHEN, CDR2 SYDVKM. The ends lost 8 bases at V and 3 bases at J; junction bases unmatched: 13. The CDR3 has 18 amino acids. In DNA form, the CDR3 reads TGTGCCAGCGATCCCGGACTAGCGGGAGTGTGGGTCTACAATGAGCAGTTCTTC. It yields the protein CASDPGLAGVWVYNEQFF.

This sequence joins TRBV6-1 and TRBJ2-7, with 11 bases identical to TRBD1. The germline V gene encodes CDR1 MNHNS and CDR2 SASEGT. This CDR3 has 15 residues. The trim removed 3 bases at V and 6 bases at J, leaving 7 bases unmatched. CDR3 DNA: TGTGCCAGCAGTGATGTCGGGACAGGGGGGAGCGAGCAGTACTTC. Translated, it gives CASSDVGTGGSEQYF.

J is TRBJ2-3 and V is TRBV5-5; possibly TRBD1 for D (5 bases). Per the germline V gene, CDR1 is SGHKS and CDR2 is YYEKEE (reference sequence). This CDR3 is 14 amino acids long. The V end lost 0 bases, the J end lost 3 bases, and 8 bases lay between the germline ends. Here the CDR3 reads CASSLDQGTDTQYF. The CDR3 nucleotides read TGTGCCAGCAGCTTGGATCAGGGTACAGATACGCAGTATTTT. The full variable domain, completed using reference TRBV5-5 and TRBJ2-3, is DAGVTQSPTHLIKTRGQQVTLRCSPISGHKSVSWYQQVLGQGPQFIFQYYEKEERGRGNFPDRFSARQFPNYSSELNVNALLLGDSALYLCASSLDQGTDTQYFGPGTRLTVL.

The count of this clone is one. The CDR3 spells CASSPGLINEKLFF. The CDR3, as DNA: TGTGCCAGCAGCCCAGGACTGATTAATGAAAAACTGTTTTTT. The chain uses TRBV7-2 and TRBJ1-4, with D uncertain. This CDR3 region has 14 residues. V lost 5 bases to trimming and J lost 4 bases, with 11 bases between them. The germline gives CDR1 SGHTA, CDR2 FQGNSA.

The chain uses TRBV6-5 and TRBJ2-5; D is ambiguous. This CDR3 region has 15 residues. CDR1 is MNHEY, CDR2 SVGAGI, per germline. Trimming cost V 2 bases and J 4 bases, with 14 bases left between them. The CDR3 sequence: CASSYTPHRAETQYF. The CDR3, as DNA: TGTGCCAGCAGTTACACCCCCCACCGGGCAGAGACCCAGTACTTC.

The V gene is TRBV19, the J gene TRBJ2-7; a possible D gene is TRBD1 (5 bases). Trimming removed 5 bases at V and 5 bases at J, with 19 bases between. Germline-derived CDR1 and CDR2 are LNHDA and SQIVND (reference sequence). There are 15 residues in the CDR3. This CDR3 is CASSLPSLKDNEQYF. CDR3 DNA: TGTGCCAGTAGTCTGCCGAGCCTTAAGGACAACGAGCAGTACTTC.

The chain uses TRBV12-5 and TRBJ2-1; D perhaps matches TRBD1 (5 bases). CDR3 length: 12 amino acids. Trimming took off 5 bases at V and 12 bases at J, with 14 bases between the two ends. Germline V gene lookup returns CDR1 LGHNT and CDR2 FRNRAP. This CDR3 reads CASGQGWFGQFF. CDR3 in DNA: TGTGCTAGTGGTCAGGGTTGGTTCGGGCAGTTCTTC.

The chain joins TRBV12-3 or TRBV12-4 to TRBJ2-5, with 8 bases that match TRBD2. J was trimmed by 11 bases and V by 3 bases; bases with no gene match: 8. The CDR3 spans 13 residues. The CDR3 sequence: CASSLDRLAQQYF. CDR3 nucleotide sequence: TGTGCCAGCAGTTTGGACCGACTAGCGCAACAGTACTTC.

The chain combines TRBV28 with TRBJ2-5; 7 bases are shared with TRBD2. The CDR3 consists of 14 residues. Trimming removed 5 bases from V and 4 bases from J; junction bases left unmatched: 7. Germline V lookup: CDR1 MDHEN, CDR2 SYDVKM. CDR3 bases: TGTGCCAGCAGTCTGCCGGGGGGAGTAGAGACCCAGTACTTC. It translates to CASSLPGGVETQYF.

This chain joins TRBV15 and TRBJ2-3; TRBD1 matches 8 bases. This CDR3 contains 15 residues. CDR1 is LNHNV and CDR2 is YYDKDF in the germline V gene (reference sequence). With 1 base clipped from V and 3 bases from J, the junction kept 3 bases outside the gene matches. CDR3 region: CATSRGQGWTDTQYF. The CDR3 DNA reads TGTGCCACCAGCAGAGGACAGGGGTGGACAGATACGCAGTATTTT.